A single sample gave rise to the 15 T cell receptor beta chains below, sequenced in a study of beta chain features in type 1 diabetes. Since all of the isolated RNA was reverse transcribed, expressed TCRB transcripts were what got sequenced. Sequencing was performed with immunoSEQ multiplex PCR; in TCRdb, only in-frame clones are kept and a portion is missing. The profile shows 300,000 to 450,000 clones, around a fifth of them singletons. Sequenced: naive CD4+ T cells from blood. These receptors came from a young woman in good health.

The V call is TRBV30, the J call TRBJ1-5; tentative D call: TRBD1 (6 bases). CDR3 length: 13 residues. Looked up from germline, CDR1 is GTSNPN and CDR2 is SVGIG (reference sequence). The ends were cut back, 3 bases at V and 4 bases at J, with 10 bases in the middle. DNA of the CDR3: TGTGCCTGGAGCCCAGGGGTAAATCAGCCCCAGCATTTT. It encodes CAWSPGVNQPQHF.

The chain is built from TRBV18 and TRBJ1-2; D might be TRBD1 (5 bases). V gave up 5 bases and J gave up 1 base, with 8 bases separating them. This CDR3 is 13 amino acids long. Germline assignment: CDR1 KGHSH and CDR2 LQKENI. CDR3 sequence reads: CASSARDNYGYTF. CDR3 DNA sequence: TGTGCCAGCTCAGCCAGGGATAACTATGGCTACACCTTC.

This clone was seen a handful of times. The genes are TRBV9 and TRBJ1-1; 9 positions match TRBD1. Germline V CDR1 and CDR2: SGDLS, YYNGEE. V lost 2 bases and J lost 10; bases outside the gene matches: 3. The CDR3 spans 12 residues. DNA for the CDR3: TGTGCCAGCAGCGTCACACAGGGGGCAGCTTTCTTT. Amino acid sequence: CASSVTQGAAFF.

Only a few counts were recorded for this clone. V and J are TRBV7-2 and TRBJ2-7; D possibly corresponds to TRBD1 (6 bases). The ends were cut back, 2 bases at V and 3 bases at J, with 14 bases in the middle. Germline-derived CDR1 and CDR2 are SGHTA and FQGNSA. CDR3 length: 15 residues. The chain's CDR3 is CASSLRAGANYEQYF. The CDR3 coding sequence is TGTGCCAGCAGCTTAAGGGCAGGGGCCAACTACGAGCAGTACTTC.

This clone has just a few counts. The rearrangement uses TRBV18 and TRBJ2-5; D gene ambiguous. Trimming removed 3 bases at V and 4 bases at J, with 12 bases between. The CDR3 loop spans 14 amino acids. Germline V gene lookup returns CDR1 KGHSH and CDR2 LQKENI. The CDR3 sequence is CASSPTRTAETQYF. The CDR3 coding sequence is TGTGCCAGCTCACCCACGCGAACCGCAGAGACCCAGTACTTC. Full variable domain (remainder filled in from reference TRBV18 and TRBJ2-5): NAGVMQNPRHLVRRRGQEARLRCSPMKGHSHVYWYRQLPEEGLKFMVYLQKENIIDESGMPKERFSAEFPKEGPSILRIQQVVRGDSAAYFCASSPTRTAETQYFGPGTRLLVL.

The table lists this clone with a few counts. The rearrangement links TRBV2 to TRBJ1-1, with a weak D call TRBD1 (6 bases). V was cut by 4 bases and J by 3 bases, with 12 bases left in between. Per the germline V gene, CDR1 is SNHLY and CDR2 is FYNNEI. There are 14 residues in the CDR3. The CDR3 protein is CASSGGRLDTEAFF. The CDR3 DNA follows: TGTGCCAGCAGTGGGGGGCGCCTGGACACTGAAGCTTTCTTT.

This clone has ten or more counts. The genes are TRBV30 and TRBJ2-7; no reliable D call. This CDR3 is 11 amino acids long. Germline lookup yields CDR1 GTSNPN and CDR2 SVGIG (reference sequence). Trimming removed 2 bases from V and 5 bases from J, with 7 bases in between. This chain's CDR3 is CAWSRQDEQYF. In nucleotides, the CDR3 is TGTGCCTGGAGTCGGCAGGACGAGCAGTACTTC. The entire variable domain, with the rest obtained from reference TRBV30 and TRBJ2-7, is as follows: SQTIHQWPATLVQPVGSPLSLECTVEGTSNPNLYWYRQAAGRGLQLLFYSVGIGQISSEVPQNLSASRPQDRQFILSSKKLLLSDSGFYLCAWSRQDEQYFGPGTRLTVT.

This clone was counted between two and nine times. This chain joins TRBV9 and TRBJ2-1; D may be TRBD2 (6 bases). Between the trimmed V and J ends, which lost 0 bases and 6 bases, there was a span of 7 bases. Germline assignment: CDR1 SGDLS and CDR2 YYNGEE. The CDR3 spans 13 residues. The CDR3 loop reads CASSVGEANEQFF. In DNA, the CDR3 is TGTGCCAGCAGCGTAGGGGAGGCCAATGAGCAGTTCTTC.

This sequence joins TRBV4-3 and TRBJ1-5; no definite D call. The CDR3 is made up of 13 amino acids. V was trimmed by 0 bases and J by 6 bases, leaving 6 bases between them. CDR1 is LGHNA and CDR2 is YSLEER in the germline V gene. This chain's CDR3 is CASSQDSSQPQHF. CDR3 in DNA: TGCGCCAGCAGCCAAGATTCGAGTCAGCCCCAGCATTTT.

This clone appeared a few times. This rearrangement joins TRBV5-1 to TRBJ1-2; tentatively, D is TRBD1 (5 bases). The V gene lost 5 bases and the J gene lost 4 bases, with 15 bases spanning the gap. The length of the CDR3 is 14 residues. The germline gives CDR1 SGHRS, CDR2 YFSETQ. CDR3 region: CASSVGLSSYGYTF. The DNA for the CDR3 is TGCGCCAGCAGTGTGGGGCTCTCTAGCTATGGCTACACCTTC.

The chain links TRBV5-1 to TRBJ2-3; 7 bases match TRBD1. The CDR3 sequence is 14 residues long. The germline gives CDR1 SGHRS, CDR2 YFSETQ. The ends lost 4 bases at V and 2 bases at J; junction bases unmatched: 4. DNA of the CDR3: TGCGCCAGCAGCCCCGGACAGGTCACAGATACGCAGTATTTT. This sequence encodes CASSPGQVTDTQYF.

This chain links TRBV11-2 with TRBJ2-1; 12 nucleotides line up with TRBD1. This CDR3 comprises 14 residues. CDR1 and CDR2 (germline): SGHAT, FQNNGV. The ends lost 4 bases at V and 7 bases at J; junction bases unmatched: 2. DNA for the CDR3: TGTGCCAGCAGCTCGGGACAGGGGGCTAATGAGCAGTTCTTC. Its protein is CASSSGQGANEQFF.

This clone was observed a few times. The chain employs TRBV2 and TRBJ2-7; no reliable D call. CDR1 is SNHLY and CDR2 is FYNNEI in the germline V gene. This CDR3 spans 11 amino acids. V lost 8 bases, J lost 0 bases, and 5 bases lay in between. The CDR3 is CASVVSYEQYF. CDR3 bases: TGTGCCAGCGTCGTCTCCTACGAGCAGTACTTC.

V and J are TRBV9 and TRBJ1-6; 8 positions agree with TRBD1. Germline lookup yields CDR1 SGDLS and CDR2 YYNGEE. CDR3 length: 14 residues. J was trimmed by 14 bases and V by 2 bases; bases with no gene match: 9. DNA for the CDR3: TGTGCCAGCAGCGTTACAGGGGGTAAAGGAGCCCTCCACTTT. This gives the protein CASSVTGGKGALHF.

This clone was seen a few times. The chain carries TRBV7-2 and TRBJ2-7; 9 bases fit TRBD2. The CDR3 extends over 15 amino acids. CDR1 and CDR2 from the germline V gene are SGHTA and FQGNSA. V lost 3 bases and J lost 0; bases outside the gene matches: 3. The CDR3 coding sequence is TGTGCCAGCAGCTTTATAGCGGGAGACTCCTACGAGCAGTACTTC. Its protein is CASSFIAGDSYEQYF.